The next 5 T cell receptor beta chains were all read from a single sample in a study of T cell repertoires in cytomegalovirus infection. TCRdb re-analysed the reads in MiXCR, keeping a single row per CDR3 protein. The table records just under 550,000 distinct CDR3 sequences, about a quarter of them present only once. Sequencing was done on a sample of PBMCs. Receptors were obtained from a human donor in good health (CMV status not recorded). Some clones in this sample may be carry-over from other donors' samples.

The rearrangement links TRBV27 to TRBJ2-5; D may be TRBD2 (6 bases). CDR1 is MNHEY, CDR2 SMNVEV, per germline (reference sequence). V was pared by 5 bases and J by 0 bases, with 7 bases between. The CDR3 contains 13 residues. The CDR3 nucleotides are TGTGCCAGCAGTCGGACTAACCAAGAGACCCAGTACTTC. Translating gives CASSRTNQETQYF.

This clonotype was observed many times. This chain uses TRBV5-1 with TRBJ2-7, with D perhaps given as TRBD1 or TRBD2 (5 bases each). V was shortened by 0 bases and J by 3 bases, with 10 bases between the two germline ends. This CDR3 spans 14 amino acids. Per germline, CDR1 SGHRS and CDR2 YFSETQ. CDR3 DNA sequence: TGCGCCAGCAGCTTGGTTGGGGACGGCTACGAGCAGTACTTC. Translation gives CASSLVGDGYEQYF.

This chain links TRBV4-3 with TRBJ2-3; D not certain. The CDR3 extends over 14 amino acids. Trimming cost V 2 bases and J 0 bases, with 6 bases left between them. The germline CDR1 and CDR2 sequences are LGHNA and YSLEER. Here the CDR3 reads CASSQTTSTDTQYF. Written as DNA, the CDR3 is TGCGCCAGCAGCCAAACGACTAGCACAGATACGCAGTATTTT.

This clonotype was detected ten times or more. The chain couples TRBV7-2 to TRBJ2-1; D unclear. V shed 1 base and J shed 0 bases, with 4 bases lying between them. The CDR3 spans 14 residues. The germline V gene has CDR1 SGHTA and CDR2 FQGNSA. CDR3 sequence (DNA): TGTGCCAGCAGCTTAGAGGTCTCCTACAATGAGCAGTTCTTC. Amino acids: CASSLEVSYNEQFF.

The chain joins TRBV4-2 to TRBJ2-5; perhaps D is TRBD1 or TRBD2 (6 bases each). CDR3 length equals 15 residues. The germline V and J ends were trimmed by 1 base and 2 bases, with 11 bases remaining between them. Germline V gene lookup returns CDR1 LGHNA and CDR2 YNFKEQ. CDR3 protein: CASSQVLGGQETQYF. CDR3 nucleotide sequence: TGTGCCAGCAGCCAAGTTTTAGGGGGGCAAGAGACCCAGTACTTC.